Detailed here is one T cell receptor (beta chain). No antigen is known for it. Per-base quality was not reported, and no clone a single base away is much larger than it. The sample comes from a study of technical replicates of blood from a handful of donors (dated by TCRdb to about 2017). Based on the germline V gene, the CDR1 and CDR2 sequences are SGHDN and FVKESK. Trimmed from V: 4 bases; trimmed from J: 7 bases; junction bases lacking a gene match: 14. From the cysteine up to the phenylalanine, the CDR3 has a length of 16 residues. Only the CDR3 region is kept as DNA, spanning 48 bases read in frame from base 1. The library came from the immunoSEQ multiplex PCR assay. Imported from immuneACCESS, the table was reduced by TCRdb to in-frame sequences with V and J called. These copies leave out some clones; in studies compared against another copy, an unresolved V gene accounts for under half, and the cause of the remainder is not known. The sample table records 70,000 to 75,000 clones; 85% to 95% of these occur just once. About 0.25% of the sample lies in the top ten.

The receptor comes from a human donor in good health. The sequence joins TRBV14 to TRBJ1-2; 8 central nucleotides agree with TRBD1. The specimen was T cells isolated from PBMCs. The DNA sequence is as follows: TGTGCCAGCAGCCGCCTCAACCAGGGGGCGCAGAGTGGCTACACCTTC. Its amino acids are CASSRLNQGAQSGYTF.